Shown below are 2 T cell receptor beta chains from a single sample sequenced in a study of T-cell reconstitution after alpha-beta-depleted transplantation in children. Molecular barcoding with unique molecular identifiers was used for the TCRbeta library. One entry per CDR3 protein results from TCRdb running MiXCR on the PCR reads. The profile shows 500,000 or so distinct CDR3 sequences, 32% of them singletons. The specimen comprised PBMCs from the stem cell graft donor, sampled from the stem cell graft. These receptors were taken from a human donor who donated a stem cell graft to a child with aplastic anemia.

The chain employs TRBV20-1 and TRBJ1-2; tentatively, D is TRBD1 (5 bases). Trimming removed 6 bases at V and 8 bases at J, with 22 bases between. Germline CDR1 reads DFQATT; CDR2 reads SNEGSKA (reference sequence). The CDR3 extends over 14 amino acids. The chain's CDR3 is CSAKARGNLQGYTF. The CDR3 nucleotides read TGCAGTGCAAAGGCCCGGGGGAATTTACAGGGCTACACCTTC.

CDR3 residues: CASSLGPGRYAGELFF. The CDR3, as DNA: TGTGCCAGCAGTTTAGGTCCGGGACGGTACGCGGGGGAGCTGTTTTTT. This chain links TRBV12-3 or TRBV12-4 with TRBJ2-2; either TRBD1 or TRBD2 may fit D (5 bases each). The V gene lost 1 base and the J gene lost 8 bases, with 17 bases spanning the gap. CDR3 length equals 16 residues.